These T cell receptor beta chains were read from a single sample in a study of shared clonotypes between healthy human individuals. Assay: immunoSEQ multiplex PCR; the TCRdb copy retains only in-frame clones and omits some. The sample shows 100,000 to 130,000 clones, under 70% of them seen only once. The material sequenced was memory CD8+ T cells sorted from blood. The source of these receptors is a woman younger than 45 in good health. Both conserved end residues are part of each CDR3. The D gene is left open where the match is weak. Size is omitted from some rows. Given values are once, few, many or a class for expanded clones.

J,V,D,size,DNA,CDR3
TRBJ2-1,TRBV4-1,TRBD2,.,TGCGCCAGCAGCCAAGGTGGGAGGGCCGTTGAGCAGTTCTTC,CASSQGGRAVEQFF
TRBJ1-1,TRBV11-2,TRBD1,few,TGTGCCAGCAGCTGGGGACAGACGTATCCTGAAGCTTTCTTT,CASSWGQTYPEAFF
TRBJ1-5,TRBV7-8,.,.,TGTGCCAGCAGCATCTCTAAACAGGGTGGGGAGAGCAATCAGCCCCAGCATTTT,CASSISKQGGESNQPQHF
TRBJ2-7,TRBV5-5,.,.,TGTGCCAGCAGCTTGGATCAGGGCTACGAGCAGTACTTC,CASSLDQGYEQYF
TRBJ2-3,TRBV10-1,.,few,TGCGCCAGCAGTGAGACTCCCTCGGGCACAGATACGCAGTATTTT,CASSETPSGTDTQYF
TRBJ2-7,TRBV27,.,few,TGTGCCAGCAGTTTAACAGGTAGCTCCTACGAGCAGTACTTC,CASSLTGSSYEQYF
TRBJ2-7,TRBV29-1,.,.,TGCAGCGTCAGACTGGGAGGATCCTACGAGCAGTACTTC,CSVRLGGSYEQYF
TRBJ1-2,TRBV28,.,.,TGTGCCAGCAGTGCGGGCCCTAACTATGGCTACACCTTC,CASSAGPNYGYTF
TRBJ2-7,TRBV29-1,TRBD1,few,TGCAGCGCTGGACAGGGGGCTCACGAGCAGTACTTC,CSAGQGAHEQYF
TRBJ1-5,TRBV28,TRBD1,once,TGTGCCAGCAGTCCCGACAGGGCGCGGTATCAGCCCCAGCATTTT,CASSPDRARYQPQHF
TRBJ2-1,TRBV5-4,.,.,TGTGCCAGCAGCACCCCCAATGAGCAGTTCTTC,CASSTPNEQFF
TRBJ2-1,TRBV27,TRBD2,.,TGTGCCAGCCGACTAGCGGGAGGTTATGATGAGCAGTTCTTC,CASRLAGGYDEQFF
TRBJ2-3,TRBV28,.,.,TGTGCCAGCAGTCCACGGCCACTACCTCTAGCAGGGCGGACCCCTTTCGATACGCAGTATTTT,CASSPRPLPLAGRTPFDTQYF
TRBJ1-4,TRBV4-2,.,many,TGTGCCAGCAGCCAGGATCTATTTAGGGGAAACGAAAAACTGTTTTTT,CASSQDLFRGNEKLFF
TRBJ2-7,TRBV6-6,.,many,TGTGCCAGCAGTTACGTTACAGGGTCCTCCTACGAGCAGTACTTC,CASSYVTGSSYEQYF
TRBJ2-3,TRBV6-4,TRBD2,.,TGTGCCAGCAGTGACGGTAGCGGGGGCACAGATACGCAGTATTTT,CASSDGSGGTDTQYF
TRBJ2-1,TRBV29-1,TRBD2,.,TGCAGCGTTGATCTAGCGGGCGTACCGGGGTCCAATGAGCAGTTCTTC,CSVDLAGVPGSNEQFF
TRBJ1-1,TRBV10-2,.,.,TGCGCCAGCAGAAGGGGATGGACTGAAGCTTTCTTT,CASRRGWTEAFF
TRBJ2-7,TRBV28,.,few,TGTGCCTGCAACAGGGAAGGCGAGCAGTACTTC,CACNREGEQYF
TRBJ2-7,TRBV7-9,TRBD1,.,TGTGCCAGCAGGCCCACCGGGACAGGGCTATACGAGCAGTACTTC,CASRPTGTGLYEQYF
TRBJ1-1,TRBV7-9,TRBD1,.,TGTGCCAGCAGCTTTTCACCCGGGGACAGGGGGAACACTGAAGCTTTCTTT,CASSFSPGDRGNTEAFF
TRBJ2-7,TRBV19,.,.,TGTGCCAGTACAGTTGAGCATAGGGCCTCCTACGAGCAGTACTTC,CASTVEHRASYEQYF
TRBJ2-7,TRBV18,TRBD2,.,TGTGCCAGCTCACCTGAGAGCGGGAGGGCCCCTTACGAGCAGTACTTC,CASSPESGRAPYEQYF
TRBJ2-7,TRBV28,TRBD2,.,TGTGCCAGCAGTCCAAGGACTAGCGGGGTGCACCATTACGAGCAGTACTTC,CASSPRTSGVHHYEQYF
TRBJ2-3,TRBV6-1,.,.,TGTGCCAGCACCTTGGGGGCCGGGGGCACAGATACGCAGTATTTT,CASTLGAGGTDTQYF
TRBJ2-7,TRBV23-1,TRBD2,once,TGCGCCAGCGCGGGACTAGCGGGAGCTTCGGGAGAGCAGTACTTC,CASAGLAGASGEQYF
TRBJ2-7,TRBV21-1,.,.,TGTGCCAGCAGCCCCACGGACATCCCGTACGAGCAGTACTTC,CASSPTDIPYEQYF
TRBJ2-7,TRBV18,TRBD1,.,TGTGCCAGCTCACCGGGACAGGGGGCTCAATACGAGCAGTACTTC,CASSPGQGAQYEQYF
TRBJ2-1,TRBV16,.,many,TGTGCCAGCAGCCCCGAAGCCGGGGACACAAGCCGGGCGGAGCAGTTCTTC,CASSPEAGDTSRAEQFF
TRBJ1-5,TRBV19,TRBD1,.,TGTGCCAGTAGGCCCCGCGGGACAGGGCCTGCCCAGCATTTT,CASRPRGTGPAQHF
TRBJ2-7,TRBV5-1,TRBD2,.,TGCGCCAGCAGCCCGACTAGCGGGAGCTACGAGCAGTACTTC,CASSPTSGSYEQYF
TRBJ1-1,TRBV4-1,TRBD1,few,TGCGCCAGCAGCCAAGTGGGAGGGGGCCGAATGAACACTGAAGCTTTCTTT,CASSQVGGGRMNTEAFF
TRBJ1-3,TRBV6-1,TRBD1,.,TGTGCCAGCAGCCCCGGGACAGGGGGAGGAAACACCATATATTTT,CASSPGTGGGNTIYF
TRBJ2-5,TRBV25-1,.,few,TGTGCCAGCAGTGCCCTGGCCGGACAGAAAATTCAAGAGACCCAGTACTTC,CASSALAGQKIQETQYF
TRBJ2-5,TRBV28,.,.,TGTGCCAGCAGTCCTCAAGACAGGAAGGAGACCCAGTACTTC,CASSPQDRKETQYF
TRBJ2-2,TRBV4-2,TRBD1,many,TGTGCCAGCAGGCCCTACCGAACCGGACAGGAGAACACCGGGGAGCTGTTTTTT,CASRPYRTGQENTGELFF
TRBJ1-5,TRBV29-1,TRBD1,.,TGCAGCGTTGCGCAACTGGGACAGGCGGGGAATCAGCCCCAGCATTTT,CSVAQLGQAGNQPQHF
TRBJ2-7,TRBV5-5,.,.,TGTGCCAGCAGCTTTGGGGGGTCCTCCTACGAGCAGTACTTC,CASSFGGSSYEQYF
TRBJ1-2,TRBV27,TRBD1,.,TGTGCCAGCAGTCCTCGACAGGGTTGGTATGGCTACACCTTC,CASSPRQGWYGYTF
TRBJ2-5,TRBV4-1,TRBD1,.,TGCGCCAGCAGCCCGGGACAGGGTACGTCGTTCGAGACCCAGTACTTC,CASSPGQGTSFETQYF
TRBJ2-1,TRBV28,TRBD2,.,TGTGCCAGCAGTTCAGCGAGTAGCGGGCCTGGGGAGAAGGACGGCAATGAGCAGTTCTTC,CASSSASSGPGEKDGNEQFF
TRBJ2-5,TRBV6-5,TRBD2,.,TGTGCCAGCAGTTACTCGGGACTAGGAGGCGGAGAGACCCAGTACTTC,CASSYSGLGGGETQYF
TRBJ2-7,TRBV20-1,.,.,TGCAGTGCTAGCTGGTACGAGCAGTACTTC,CSASWYEQYF
TRBJ2-3,TRBV6-4,TRBD2,.,TGTGCCAGCAGTGACTCGCCGTCTTTAGCGGGAGGGCCGTTTGATACGCAGTATTTT,CASSDSPSLAGGPFDTQYF
TRBJ1-4,TRBV5-6,.,.,TGTGCCAGCAGCTTGGGGATACCAACTAATGAAAAACTGTTTTTT,CASSLGIPTNEKLFF